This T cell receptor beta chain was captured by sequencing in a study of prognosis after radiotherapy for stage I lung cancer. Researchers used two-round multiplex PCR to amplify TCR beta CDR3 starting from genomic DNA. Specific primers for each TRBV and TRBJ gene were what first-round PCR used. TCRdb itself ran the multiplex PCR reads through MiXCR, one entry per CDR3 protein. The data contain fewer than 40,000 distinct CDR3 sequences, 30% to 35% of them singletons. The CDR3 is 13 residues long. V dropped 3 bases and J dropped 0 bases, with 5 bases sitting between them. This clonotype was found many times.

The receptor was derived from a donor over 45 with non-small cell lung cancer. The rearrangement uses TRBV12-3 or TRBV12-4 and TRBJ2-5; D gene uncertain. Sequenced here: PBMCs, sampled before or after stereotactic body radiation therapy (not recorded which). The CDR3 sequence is CASSFNNQETQYF. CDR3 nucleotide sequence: TGTGCCAGCAGTTTTAACAACCAAGAGACCCAGTACTTC.